Detailed here is one T cell receptor beta chain. It lacks a known antigen. The junction departs from the called germline gene at one end, perhaps through a read error. The data are from a study of PD-1 and CTLA-4 blockade in melanoma (dated by TCRdb to the early 2020s). In the study overall: In patients with melanoma, the study measured the effects of PD-1 blockade versus CTLA-4 blockade on the melanoma-reactive CD8 T cell response.

The library was produced with the immunoSEQ multiplex PCR assay. TCRdb took this table from immuneACCESS and kept in-frame rearrangements with V and J called. Such tables lack part of the clones; where checked against another copy, unresolved V genes explain under half of the gap, and the rest is unexplained. A total of fewer than 7,500 clones appear in this sample, 80% of them only once. The leading ten clones occupy 35% to 50% of the sample. Including the terminal cysteine and phenylalanine, the CDR3 comprises 15 residues. Only the CDR3 portion is preserved as DNA: 45 bases, with reading frame beginning at the first base. CDR1 and CDR2 were assigned from the germline V gene (reference sequence) as MNHEY and SMNVEV.

The source was CD8+ T cells from peripheral blood, collected before anti-PD-1 treatment. The chain joins TRBV27 to TRBJ1-1; the D segment could be TRBD1, given 5 matching bases. The TCR sequence derives from a human donor with melanoma. This receptor has the CDR3 CASSLMGPGNAEAFF. The sequenced DNA is TGTGCCAGCAGTTTAATGGGGCCGGGGAACGCTGAAGCTTTCTTT.